Reported below is one T cell receptor (beta chain). The table lists this clonotype with a few counts. This clone's antigen is unknown. Base qualities are not provided; no much larger clone lies one nucleotide away. The sample comes from a study of blood T cells in healthy people across ages (dated by TCRdb to the mid-2010s). Some background on the complete study: In model experiments, template switching captured roughly one uniquely barcoded TCR beta cDNA molecule for every two T cells. Age-related changes in TCR beta repertoire diversity were measured in the study by deep sequencing normalized with unique cDNA molecular identifiers. The donors were split into four age groups: young (average about 15 years), middle-aged (39), aged (roughly 68) and long-lived (82). To avoid experimental bias, donors of different ages were spread randomly across the sequencing lanes. Using the same blood draw, the study looked at two additional independent replicas of 1 million unique cDNA reads for two donors, one aged 18 to 30 and the other aged 80 or older.

The 39 donors, aged 6 to 90 years, were systemically healthy Caucasian individuals from Russia. About 9.6 milliliters of peripheral blood were collected from each donor into EDTA-treated Vacutainer tubes. PBMCs were isolated by Ficoll-Paque density-gradient centrifugation, with at least 6 million obtained per sample. Trizol reagent was used to extract total RNA from PBMCs, with at least 6 micrograms per sample. Naive CD45RAhigh/CD27high T cell percentages were measured by flow cytometry on a PBMC aliquot from every donor. Paper-wide results and their limitations: The CMV infection status of donors was not known, potentially confounding age-related changes in expanded clonotypes. Observed TCR beta diversity per million T cells fell roughly linearly with age, and a significant reduction was already apparent by age about 43. Compared with the aged group, the long-lived group had more naive CD4+ T cells, fewer expanded clones and increased TCR diversity, a pattern suggesting age selection. There was a strong correlation between observed TCR beta diversity and the percentage of naive T cells measured by flow cytometry. Since profiling was done on bulk unsorted PBMCs, naive and antigen-experienced compartments could not be conclusively compared. Estimates of total diversity based on one million sequenced T cells were regarded as lower bounds and as underestimates.

Libraries came from 5' RACE. Sequenced using an Illumina HiSeq 2500. A second PCR of about 7 to 12 cycles was run with a J-beta primer mix and a sample-barcoded 5' primer. Each TCR beta cDNA molecule received a unique molecular identifier from a template-switch 5' adaptor carrying 12 random nucleotides. At least 2.5 million CDR3-containing paired-end reads were obtained from each sample. First-strand cDNA synthesis was performed from all RNA using the Mint cDNA synthesis kit, with priming by a TRBC-specific oligonucleotide. Following uracil-DNA glycosylase treatment, a first 18-cycle PCR with universal primers M1SS and BC2_uni_R was performed on all cDNA. On the study's bioinformatics: Each sample was normalized by randomly selecting 1 million high-quality reads, each carrying a distinct molecular identifier. Reads with shared molecular identifiers were discarded instead of being binned into consensus sequences. CDR3 identification, clonotype clustering and error correction used MiTCR with a Q25 quality threshold and the strictest error-elimination algorithm. A nonparametric unseen species model with Euler transformation was used to estimate a lower bound on total TCR beta diversity. TCRdb redid the processing of the public reads, applying fastp at Q25 and MiXCR, and retained in-frame beta chains. Each entry merges the rows of one CDR3 protein and shows their most common DNA and genes. Here the V and J calls rest on TCRdb's processing, not on the authors' analysis. Counted in this sample were hundreds of thousands of distinct CDR3 sequences; roughly two fifths of them appeared once. 30% of the sample is in the top ten clones.

The germline V gene sets CDR1 to MNHEY and CDR2 to SVGEGT. From its cysteine to its phenylalanine, the CDR3 spans 15 amino acids. This entry keeps only the CDR3 DNA: 45 bases, framed from base 1. The germline V end is reduced by 7 bases and the J end by 3 bases; junction bases left unmatched: 11. The chain joins TRBV6-2 or TRBV6-3 to TRBJ2-7; 8 junctional bases match TRBD2. The receptor's source is an elderly man in good health. The sequenced sample consisted of blood. CDR3 loop: CASTTGGASFYEQYF. The DNA sequence is TGTGCCAGCACCACGGGGGGGGCGAGTTTCTACGAGCAGTACTTC.